In this sample, the clone carrying this TCR beta chain turned up many times. This specimen belongs to a study of T-cell reconstitution after alpha-beta-depleted transplantation in children. Trimming at V came to 1 base and at J to 7 bases, leaving 15 bases not matched to a gene. Germline CDR1 and CDR2: SGHTA and FQGNSA. The CDR3 spans 17 residues. The TCRbeta library was prepared with unique molecular identifiers. Using its own MiXCR run on the PCR reads, TCRdb lists one record per CDR3 protein. The table lists 400,000 to 500,000 distinct CDR3 sequences, under 13% of them singletons, with 4.5% to 7% in the top ten.

The gene calls are TRBV7-2 and TRBJ2-5; 7 positions agree with TRBD2. This receptor was taken from a human donor who donated a stem cell graft to a child with acute myeloid leukemia. This specimen consisted of PBMCs from the stem cell graft donor, obtained from the stem cell graft. The CDR3 DNA reads as TGTGCCAGCAGCTTAGGAAGAGCTCGAGCGGGGTACGGGACCCAGTACTTC. The encoded protein is CASSLGRARAGYGTQYF.